Presented here are 2 T cell receptor beta chains from one specimen sequenced in a study of shared clonotypes between healthy human individuals. Method: immunoSEQ multiplex PCR; TCRdb's copy keeps in-frame clones and lacks some. This table has roughly 2.4 million clones, approximately 94% appearing once. The sample was naive CD4+ T cells sorted from blood. Sample subset: CD45RA+ positively selected. These receptors came from a man younger than 30 in good health.

This chain uses TRBV28 with TRBJ1-2; possibly TRBD1 for D (5 bases). V gave up 7 bases and J gave up 3 bases, with 15 bases separating them. Germline V lookup: CDR1 MDHEN, CDR2 SYDVKM. The CDR3 runs 14 residues. The DNA for the CDR3 is TGTGCCAGCACGGAAGCAGGGCTCTACTATGGCTACACCTTC. It encodes CASTEAGLYYGYTF.

This chain joins TRBV28 and TRBJ2-2; D might be TRBD2 (6 bases). Germline V gives CDR1 MDHEN, CDR2 SYDVKM. Trimming left V 2 bases short and J 6 bases short, with 19 bases between. The CDR3 loop spans 17 amino acids. The CDR3, as DNA: TGTGCCAGCAGTTTACGGGCGGGGTCTACGTCGTCCGGGGAGCTGTTTTTT. The encoded protein is CASSLRAGSTSSGELFF.